This is a list of T cell receptor beta chains from one sample in a study of blood T cell repertoires in COVID-19. Profiling relied on immunoSEQ multiplex PCR, and the TCRdb table lists in-frame clones only, not all of them. Of about 160,000 clones in the sample, 92% were seen once. Material: peripheral blood. These receptors came from a man aged 25 to 40 with COVID-19, enrolled during active disease. Both conserved end residues are part of each CDR3. Fields, in order: D gene, V gene, clone size, J gene, CDR3 protein, CDR3 DNA. D genes are given only for firm matches. Not every row has a clone size; where given, it reads once, few, many or a size class.

D: NA
V: TRBV2
size: NA
J: TRBJ2-7
CDR3: CASSPRVLAGEQYF
DNA: TGTGCCAGCAGTCCTCGGGTACTAGCCGGTGAGCAGTACTTC

D: NA
V: TRBV28
size: NA
J: TRBJ1-2
CDR3: CASSQQPSPRGYTF
DNA: TGTGCCAGCAGTCAACAGCCATCCCCTCGGGGCTACACCTTC

D: NA
V: TRBV29-1
size: NA
J: TRBJ1-2
CDR3: CSTYLGGGENGYTF
DNA: TGCAGCACTTATCTAGGTGGAGGGGAAAATGGCTACACCTTC

D: TRBD1
V: TRBV28
size: NA
J: TRBJ1-5
CDR3: CASSYRTGAHINQPQHF
DNA: TGTGCCAGCAGTTACAGGACAGGGGCGCATATCAATCAGCCCCAGCATTTT

D: TRBD1
V: TRBV19
size: NA
J: TRBJ1-2
CDR3: CASSPYRDSPNYGYTF
DNA: TGTGCCAGTAGCCCGTACCGGGACAGCCCTAACTATGGCTACACCTTC

D: NA
V: TRBV20-1
size: NA
J: TRBJ2-6
CDR3: CSASSAVSGANVLTF
DNA: TGCAGTGCTAGTAGTGCGGTCTCTGGGGCCAACGTCCTGACTTTC

D: TRBD1
V: TRBV19
size: NA
J: TRBJ1-6
CDR3: CASRSMTGLGSPLHF
DNA: TGTGCCAGTAGGTCGATGACAGGGTTAGGTTCACCCCTCCACTTT

D: TRBD1
V: TRBV7-8
size: NA
J: TRBJ1-1
CDR3: CASSLARDRAEVF
DNA: TGTGCCAGCAGCTTAGCGCGGGACAGGGCCGAGGTCTTT

D: NA
V: TRBV28
size: NA
J: TRBJ1-2
CDR3: CASSLGGTDYGYTF
DNA: TGTGCCAGCAGTTTAGGGGGGACGGACTATGGCTACACCTTC

D: TRBD1
V: TRBV6-5
size: once
J: TRBJ2-7
CDR3: CASSYSQGTGGSYEYF
DNA: TGTGCCAGCAGTTACTCACAAGGGACAGGGGGCTCCTACGAGTACTTC

D: NA
V: TRBV5-8
size: NA
J: TRBJ1-5
CDR3: CASSLDRLALQPQHF
DNA: TGTGCCAGCAGCTTGGACCGCCTAGCTCTTCAGCCCCAGCATTTT

D: TRBD1
V: TRBV27
size: NA
J: TRBJ1-2
CDR3: CASSSHLQGANYGYTF
DNA: TGTGCCAGCAGTTCCCACCTACAGGGGGCTAACTATGGCTACACCTTC

D: NA
V: TRBV20-1
size: NA
J: TRBJ2-1
CDR3: CSARFSRVQFF
DNA: TGCAGTGCTAGGTTTAGCAGGGTGCAGTTCTTC

D: NA
V: TRBV30
size: NA
J: TRBJ2-2
CDR3: CACPRGRGNTGELFF
DNA: TGTGCCTGCCCTCGCGGCAGGGGGAACACCGGGGAGCTGTTTTTT

D: NA
V: TRBV18
size: once
J: TRBJ2-7
CDR3: CASSDRSYEQYF
DNA: TGTGCCAGCTCGGACAGATCCTACGAGCAGTACTTC

D: TRBD1
V: TRBV10-3
size: NA
J: TRBJ2-3
CDR3: CASRTGASTDTQYF
DNA: TGTGCCTCTCGGACAGGGGCGAGCACAGATACGCAGTATTTT

D: NA
V: TRBV7-2
size: NA
J: TRBJ1-1
CDR3: CASSVSSTEAFF
DNA: TGTGCCAGCAGTGTTAGTAGCACTGAAGCTTTCTTT

D: NA
V: TRBV28
size: NA
J: TRBJ1-1
CDR3: CASSLLTVDAEAFF
DNA: TGTGCCAGCAGTTTATTGACAGTCGACGCTGAAGCTTTCTTT

D: TRBD2
V: TRBV14
size: NA
J: TRBJ2-3
CDR3: CASSGSSGGADTQYF
DNA: TGTGCCAGCAGCGGCTCTAGCGGGGGCGCGGATACGCAGTATTTT

D: NA
V: TRBV12-5
size: once
J: TRBJ2-2
CDR3: CASGLQVTGELFF
DNA: TGTGCTAGTGGTTTGCAGGTAACCGGGGAGCTGTTTTTT